This T cell receptor (beta chain) is drawn from a study of cytomegalovirus exposure and HLA in healthy donors. Across the whole study: The Caucasian-associated ancestry cluster contained about four fifths of the 300 to 400 genotyped donors.

The CDR3 runs to 15 residues. V lost 2 bases, J lost 10 bases, and 15 bases lay in between. CDR1 and CDR2 from the germline V gene are MDHEN and SYDVKM. PCR was performed using 60 Vbeta and 13 Jbeta primers. The assay was immunoSEQ multiplex PCR, and TCRdb's table has in-frame clones only and misses some. Of over 100,000 clones in the sample, 70% to 80% were seen once. What was sequenced was PBMCs. The sequence was obtained from a female donor in good health and CMV-seronegative. V is TRBV28 and J is TRBJ1-6; D might be TRBD1 (5 bases). As DNA, the CDR3 is TGTGCCAGCAGTTTAGACAGCCCGAAGTTCTCACCCCTCCACTTT. Translated: CASSLDSPKFSPLHF.